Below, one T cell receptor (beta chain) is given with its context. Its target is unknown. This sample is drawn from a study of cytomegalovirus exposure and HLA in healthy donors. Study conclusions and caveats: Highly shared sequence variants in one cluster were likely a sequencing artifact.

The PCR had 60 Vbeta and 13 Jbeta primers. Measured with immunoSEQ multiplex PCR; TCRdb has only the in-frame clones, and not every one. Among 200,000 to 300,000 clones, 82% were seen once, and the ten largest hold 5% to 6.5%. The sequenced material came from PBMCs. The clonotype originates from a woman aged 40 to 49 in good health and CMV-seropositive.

The CDR3 nucleotides read TGTGCCAGCAGCCGACCAGGGCGTCACAAGGGCACTGAAGCTTTCTTT. Its translation is CASSRPGRHKGTEAFF. The chain has TRBV5-6 and TRBJ1-1; D possibly corresponds to TRBD1 (5 bases). Trimming took off 4 bases at V and 4 bases at J, with 20 bases between the two ends. This CDR3 region has 16 residues. In germline, CDR1 is SGHDT, CDR2 YYEEEE.